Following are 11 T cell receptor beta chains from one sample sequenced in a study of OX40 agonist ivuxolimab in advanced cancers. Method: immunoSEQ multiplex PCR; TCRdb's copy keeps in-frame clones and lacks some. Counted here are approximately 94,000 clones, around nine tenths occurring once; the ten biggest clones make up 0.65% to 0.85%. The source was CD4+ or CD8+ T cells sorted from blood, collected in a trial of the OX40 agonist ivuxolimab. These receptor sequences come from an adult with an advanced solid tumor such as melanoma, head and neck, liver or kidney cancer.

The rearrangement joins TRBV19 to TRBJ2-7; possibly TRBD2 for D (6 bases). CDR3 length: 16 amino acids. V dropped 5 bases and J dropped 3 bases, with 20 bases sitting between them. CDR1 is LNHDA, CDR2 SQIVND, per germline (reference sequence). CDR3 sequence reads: CASSDVLGGVVYEQYF. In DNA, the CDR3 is TGTGCCAGTAGTGATGTTTTGGGGGGAGTGGTCTACGAGCAGTACTTC.

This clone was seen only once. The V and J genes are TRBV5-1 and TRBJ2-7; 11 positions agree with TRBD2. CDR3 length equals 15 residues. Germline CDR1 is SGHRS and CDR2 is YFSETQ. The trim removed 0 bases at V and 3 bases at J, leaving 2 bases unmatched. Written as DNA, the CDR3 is TGCGCCAGCAGCTTGGATAGCGGGAGGGTCTACGAGCAGTACTTC. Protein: CASSLDSGRVYEQYF.

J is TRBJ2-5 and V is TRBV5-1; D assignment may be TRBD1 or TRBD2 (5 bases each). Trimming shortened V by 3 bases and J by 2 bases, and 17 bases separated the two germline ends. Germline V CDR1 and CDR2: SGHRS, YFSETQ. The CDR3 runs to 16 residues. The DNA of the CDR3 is TGCGCCAGCAGCTCCGGGACGGTTGGGGCACAAGAGACCCAGTACTTC. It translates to CASSSGTVGAQETQYF.

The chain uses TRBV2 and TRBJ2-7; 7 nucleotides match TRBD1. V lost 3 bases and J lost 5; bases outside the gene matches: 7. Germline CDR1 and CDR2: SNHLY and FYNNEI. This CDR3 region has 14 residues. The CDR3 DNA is TGTGCCAGCAGTGAGGACAGGCCCCCGGACGAGCAGTACTTC. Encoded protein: CASSEDRPPDEQYF.

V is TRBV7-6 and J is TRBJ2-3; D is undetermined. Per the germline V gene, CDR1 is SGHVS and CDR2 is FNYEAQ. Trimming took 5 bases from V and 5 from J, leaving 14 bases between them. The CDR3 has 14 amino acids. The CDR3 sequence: CASSASDFIDTQYF. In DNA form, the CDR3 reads TGTGCCAGCAGCGCGAGCGACTTCATAGATACGCAGTATTTT.

The CDR3 loop reads CASSLGTRYEQYF. DNA for the CDR3: TGTGCCAGCAGCTTAGGGACTCGCTACGAGCAGTACTTC. V and J are TRBV7-9 and TRBJ2-7; the D gene is possibly TRBD2 (5 bases). The CDR3 extends over 13 amino acids. V shed 1 base and J shed 3 bases, with 7 bases lying between them. Germline assignment: CDR1 SEHNR and CDR2 FQNEAQ (reference sequence).

CDR3 coding DNA: TGTGCCAGTAGGACTAGCGGGCCCGGGGAGCTGTTTTTT. Protein product: CASRTSGPGELFF. V is TRBV19 and J is TRBJ2-2, with 10 positions matching TRBD2. Looked up from germline, CDR1 is LNHDA and CDR2 is SQIVND (reference sequence). The CDR3 extends over 13 amino acids. J lost 6 bases, V lost 6 bases, and 1 base had no gene match.

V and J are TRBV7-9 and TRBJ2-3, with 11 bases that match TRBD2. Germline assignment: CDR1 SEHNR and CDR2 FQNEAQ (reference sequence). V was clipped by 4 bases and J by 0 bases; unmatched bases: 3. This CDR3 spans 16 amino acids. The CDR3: CASSSWTSGSTDTQYF. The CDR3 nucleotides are TGTGCCAGCAGCTCCTGGACTAGCGGGAGCACAGATACGCAGTATTTT.

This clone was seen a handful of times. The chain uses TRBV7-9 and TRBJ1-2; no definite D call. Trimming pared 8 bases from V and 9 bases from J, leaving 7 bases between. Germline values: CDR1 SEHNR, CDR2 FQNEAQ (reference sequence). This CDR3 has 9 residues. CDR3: CASSGSYTF. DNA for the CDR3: TGTGCCAGCTCTGGTAGCTACACCTTC.

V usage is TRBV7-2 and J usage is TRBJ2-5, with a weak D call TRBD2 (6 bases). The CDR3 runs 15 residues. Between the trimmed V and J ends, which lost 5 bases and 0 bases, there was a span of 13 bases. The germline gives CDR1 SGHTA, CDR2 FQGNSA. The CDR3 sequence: CASSTGSAYQETQYF. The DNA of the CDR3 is TGTGCCAGCAGCACCGGGAGCGCATACCAAGAGACCCAGTACTTC.

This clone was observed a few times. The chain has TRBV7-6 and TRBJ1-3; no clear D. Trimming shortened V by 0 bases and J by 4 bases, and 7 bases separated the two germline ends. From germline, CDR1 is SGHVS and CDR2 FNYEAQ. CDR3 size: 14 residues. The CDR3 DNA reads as TGTGCCAGCAGCTTAGCGGCAGCCGGAAACACCATATATTTT. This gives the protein CASSLAAAGNTIYF.